Detailed here is one T cell receptor (beta chain). From germline, CDR1 is SGHDN and CDR2 FVKESK. The CDR3 sequence is 12 residues long. V lost 0 bases, J lost 6 bases, and 6 bases lay in between. The data originate from a study of blood T cell repertoires in COVID-19. Authors' processing steps: Amplifying reference gene primers gave estimates of nucleated cell counts. TCRdb's copy holds only in-frame clones and misses some; the assay was immunoSEQ multiplex PCR. For V, J and clone size, that table is used; D and trimming come from the DNA. Of 150,000 to 200,000 clones in the sample, around nine tenths were seen once.

Sequencing was carried out using peripheral blood. This receptor was obtained from a human donor in a cohort sampled during active COVID-19. The gene calls are TRBV14 and TRBJ2-7, with D unresolved. CDR3 sequence (DNA): TGTGCCAGCAGCCAAGATTTCGGCGAGCAGTACTTC. This translates into CASSQDFGEQYF.